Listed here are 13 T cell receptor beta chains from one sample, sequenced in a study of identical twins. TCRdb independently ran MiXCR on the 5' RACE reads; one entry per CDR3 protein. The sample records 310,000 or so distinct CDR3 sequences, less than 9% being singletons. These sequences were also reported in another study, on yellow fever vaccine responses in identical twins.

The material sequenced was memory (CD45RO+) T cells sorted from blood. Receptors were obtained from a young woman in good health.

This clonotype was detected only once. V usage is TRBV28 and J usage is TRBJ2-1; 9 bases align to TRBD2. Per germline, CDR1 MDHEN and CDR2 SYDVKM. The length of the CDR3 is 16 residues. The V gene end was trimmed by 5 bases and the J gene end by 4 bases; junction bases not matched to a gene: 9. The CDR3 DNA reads TGTGCCAGCAGTGGCCTGGGTGCGGGGGGGTACAATGAGCAGTTCTTC. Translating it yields CASSGLGAGGYNEQFF. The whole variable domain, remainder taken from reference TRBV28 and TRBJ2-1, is DVKVTQSSRYLVKRTGEKVFLECVQDMDHENMFWYRQDPGLGLRLIYFSYDVKMKEKGDIPEGYSVSREKKERFSLILESASTNQTSMYLCASSGLGAGGYNEQFFGPGTRLTVL.

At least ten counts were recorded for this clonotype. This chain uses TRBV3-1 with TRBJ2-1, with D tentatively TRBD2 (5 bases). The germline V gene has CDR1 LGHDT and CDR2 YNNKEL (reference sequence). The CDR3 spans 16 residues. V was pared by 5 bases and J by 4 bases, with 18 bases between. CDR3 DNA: TGTGCCAGCAGCGCCCGGACGAGCGGATTGTACAATGAGCAGTTCTTC. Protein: CASSARTSGLYNEQFF.

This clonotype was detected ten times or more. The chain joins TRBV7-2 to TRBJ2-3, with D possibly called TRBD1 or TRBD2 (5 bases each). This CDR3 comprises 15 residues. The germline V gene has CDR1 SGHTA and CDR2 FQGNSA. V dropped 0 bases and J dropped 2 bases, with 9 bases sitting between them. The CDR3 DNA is TGTGCCAGCAGCTTAGCGGGGGTGACCACAGATACGCAGTATTTT. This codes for CASSLAGVTTDTQYF.

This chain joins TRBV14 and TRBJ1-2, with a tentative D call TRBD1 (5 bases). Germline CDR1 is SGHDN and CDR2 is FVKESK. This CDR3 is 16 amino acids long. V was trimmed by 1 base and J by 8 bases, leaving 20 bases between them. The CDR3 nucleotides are TGTGCCAGCAGCCAAGGGTTAGGCATCTGGGGGAACGGCTACACCTTC. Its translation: CASSQGLGIWGNGYTF.

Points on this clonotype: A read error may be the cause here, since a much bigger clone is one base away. CDR3 sequence: CTSSLVRVLAGGQETQYF. In nucleotides, the CDR3 is TGTACCAGCAGTTTAGTTAGGGTGCTAGCGGGAGGGCAAGAGACCCAGTACTTC. V is TRBV12-3 or TRBV12-4 and J is TRBJ2-5; 12 nucleotides line up with TRBD2. This CDR3 has 18 residues.

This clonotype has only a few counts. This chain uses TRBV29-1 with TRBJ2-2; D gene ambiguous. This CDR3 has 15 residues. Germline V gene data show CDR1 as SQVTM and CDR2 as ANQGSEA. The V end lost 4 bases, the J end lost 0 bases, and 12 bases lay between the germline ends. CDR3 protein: CSVVIQLTNTGELFF. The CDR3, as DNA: TGCAGCGTTGTCATACAACTTACGAACACCGGGGAGCTGTTTTTT.

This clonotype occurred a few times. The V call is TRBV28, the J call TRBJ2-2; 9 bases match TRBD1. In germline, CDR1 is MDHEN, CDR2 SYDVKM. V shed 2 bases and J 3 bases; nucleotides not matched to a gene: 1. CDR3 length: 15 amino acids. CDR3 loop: CASSLGDRDTGELFF. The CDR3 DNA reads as TGTGCCAGCAGTTTAGGGGACAGGGACACCGGGGAGCTGTTTTTT.

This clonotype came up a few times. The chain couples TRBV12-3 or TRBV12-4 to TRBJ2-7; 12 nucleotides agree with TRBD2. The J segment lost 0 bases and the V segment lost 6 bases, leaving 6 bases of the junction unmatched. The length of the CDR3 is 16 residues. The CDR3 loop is CASRLGLAGSSYEQYF. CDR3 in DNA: TGTGCCAGCAGACTAGGACTAGCGGGGAGCTCCTACGAGCAGTACTTC.

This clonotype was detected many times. The DNA of the CDR3 is TGTGCCAGCGGGGACAGGACCTTCTATGGCTACACCTTC. It encodes CASGDRTFYGYTF. This chain connects TRBV2 to TRBJ1-2; TRBD1 matches 8 bases. CDR1 and CDR2 from the germline V gene are SNHLY and FYNNEI. V lost 8 bases and J lost 4; bases outside the gene matches: 6. The CDR3 contains 13 residues.

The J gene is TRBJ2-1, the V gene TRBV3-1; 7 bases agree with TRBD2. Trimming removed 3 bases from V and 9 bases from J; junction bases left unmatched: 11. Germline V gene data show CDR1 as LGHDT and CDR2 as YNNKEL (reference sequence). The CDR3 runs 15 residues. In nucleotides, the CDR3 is TGTGCCAGCAGCCACCGGGGGGTCCTACCATCTGAGCAGTTCTTC. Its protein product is CASSHRGVLPSEQFF.

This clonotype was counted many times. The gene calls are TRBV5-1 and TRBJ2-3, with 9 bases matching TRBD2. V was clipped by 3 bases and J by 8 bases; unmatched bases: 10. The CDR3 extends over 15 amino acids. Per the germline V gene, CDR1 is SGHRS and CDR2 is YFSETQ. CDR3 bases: TGCGCCAGCAGCTCTGGGGGTAGCGGGAGTTTTACGCAGTATTTT. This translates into CASSSGGSGSFTQYF.

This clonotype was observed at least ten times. DNA of the CDR3: TGTGCCAGCAGTCAAATGAGCTCCTACGAGCAGTACTTC. It is translated as CASSQMSSYEQYF. The genes are TRBV12-3 or TRBV12-4 and TRBJ2-7; D remains ambiguous. V was trimmed by 5 bases and J by 0 bases, leaving 8 bases between them. The CDR3 length is 13 residues.

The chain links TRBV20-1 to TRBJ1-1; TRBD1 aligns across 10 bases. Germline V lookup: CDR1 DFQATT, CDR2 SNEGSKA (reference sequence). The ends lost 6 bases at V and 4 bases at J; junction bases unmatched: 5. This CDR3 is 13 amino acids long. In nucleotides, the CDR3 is TGCAGTGCCGCAGGGACAGGGGTCACTGAAGCTTTCTTT. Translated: CSAAGTGVTEAFF.